The T cell receptor beta chain under discussion was sequenced for a study of blood T cell repertoires in COVID-19. This clone occurred a few times. Germline loops: CDR1 SGHNT, CDR2 YENEEA. The CDR3 sequence is 14 residues long. Trimming shortened V by 4 bases and J by 1 base, and 8 bases separated the two germline ends. In the authors' workflow: Reference gene primer amplification in the assay estimated nucleated cell counts. Using immunoSEQ multiplex PCR, the repertoire was profiled, and TCRdb retains in-frame clones only, with some absent. That table furnishes V, J and clone size, whereas the DNA furnished D and trimming. This table has some 250,000 clones, less than 90% appearing once.

The sequence derives from a man aged 60-69 years with acute or convalescent COVID-19. Sequenced input: peripheral blood. The gene calls are TRBV11-3 and TRBJ2-1; unclear D gene. The CDR3 region has the DNA TGTGCCAGCAGCTCGAGGTTTTCCTACAATGAGCAGTTCTTC. Protein product: CASSSRFSYNEQFF.